This T cell receptor beta chain was documented in a study of early T cells in non-severe SARS-CoV-2 infection. As part of library construction, unique molecular identifiers were attached to individual cDNA molecules. From the 5' RACE reads, TCRdb called clonotypes with MiXCR, one entry per CDR3 protein. This sample has fewer than 100,000 distinct CDR3 sequences, with roughly 9.4% found just once. Study results and limitations: Database matching using VDJdb favored anti-spike CD8 responses, with private and CD4 specificities left missing.

Germline-derived CDR1 and CDR2 are MDHEN and SYDVKM. J was trimmed by 4 bases and V by 6 bases; bases with no gene match: 12. The CDR3 is 15 amino acids. This clonotype was recorded at least ten times. Antigen unknown. The TCR originated in an adult who was a healthcare worker with PCR-confirmed SARS-CoV-2 infection or an uninfected control (not recorded which). This chain uses TRBV28 with TRBJ2-7; 7 bases agree with TRBD2. Sequenced: whole blood. CDR3 bases: TGTGCCAGCAGCTCATGGGGGGGGACTTCGTACGAGCAGTACTTC. The encoded protein is CASSSWGGTSYEQYF.